The 26 T cell receptor beta chains presented below share a single source sample, sequenced in a study of shared clonotypes between healthy human individuals. Clones were sequenced by immunoSEQ multiplex PCR, and TCRdb holds only the in-frame ones, with some missing. The table includes nearly 1 million clones, about three quarters detected once. Sequenced input: memory CD4+ T cells sorted from blood. Subset given: CD45RA-negative fraction. All receptors derive from a man aged 18 to 30 in good health.

The chain is built from TRBV10-3 and TRBJ1-6; D is ambiguous. The CDR3 loop spans 15 amino acids. The germline CDR1 and CDR2 sequences are ENHRY and SYGVKD. Deletions cut 8 bases from V and 3 bases from J, with 14 bases between. DNA of the CDR3: TGTGCCATCCGCCCCGAAGGTGGCTATAATTCACCCCTCCACTTT. Residues: CAIRPEGGYNSPLHF.

The chain is built from TRBV29-1 and TRBJ2-1; 7 nucleotides match TRBD2. This CDR3 contains 12 residues. The germline V gene has CDR1 SQVTM and CDR2 ANQGSEA. With 0 bases clipped from V and 7 bases from J, the junction kept 0 bases outside the gene matches. This CDR3 reads CSVEEGGNEQFF. Written as DNA, the CDR3 is TGCAGCGTTGAAGAGGGGGGGAATGAGCAGTTCTTC.

Written as DNA, the CDR3 is TGTGCCAGCAGCCGGGGACAGGGAAGGGGCTACGAGCAGTACTTC. It is translated as CASSRGQGRGYEQYF. J is TRBJ2-7 and V is TRBV5-6; 9 bases line up with TRBD1. The CDR3 consists of 15 residues. CDR1 is SGHDT and CDR2 is YYEEEE in the germline V gene. J gave up 3 bases and V 4 bases, and 8 bases lay outside the gene matches. Supplemented by reference TRBV5-6 and TRBJ2-7, the full variable domain reads DAGVTQSPTHLIKTRGQQVTLRCSPKSGHDTVSWYQQALGQGPQFIFQYYEEEERQRGNFPDRFSGHQFPNYSSELNVNALLLGDSALYLCASSRGQGRGYEQYFGPGTRLTVT.

J is TRBJ1-1 and V is TRBV7-3, with 8 positions matching TRBD1. J gave up 4 bases and V 3 bases, and 1 base lay outside the gene matches. Germline V gene sequence: CDR1 SGHTA, CDR2 FQGTGA. The CDR3 extends over 13 amino acids. This CDR3 is CASSFGQGTEAFF. Written as DNA, the CDR3 is TGTGCCAGCAGCTTTGGACAGGGCACTGAAGCTTTCTTT.

J is TRBJ2-5 and V is TRBV6-6, with a tentative D call TRBD2 (6 bases). This CDR3 is built from 16 residues. The germline CDR1 and CDR2 sequences are MNHNY and SVGAGI (reference sequence). V shed 6 bases and J shed 4 bases, with 21 bases lying between them. CDR3 bases: TGTGCCAGCAGGTCCCGCGGGGCGGCCGATCGAGAGACCCAGTACTTC. Protein product: CASRSRGAADRETQYF.

This chain links TRBV2 with TRBJ2-1, with 8 nucleotides matching TRBD1. J was trimmed by 4 bases and V by 5 bases; bases with no gene match: 4. This CDR3 spans 14 amino acids. Germline values: CDR1 SNHLY, CDR2 FYNNEI. CDR3 region: CASSLRTGYNEQFF. CDR3 nucleotide sequence: TGTGCCAGCAGTTTAAGGACAGGGTACAATGAGCAGTTCTTC.

The chain is built from TRBV11-2 and TRBJ2-3, with D unclear. This CDR3 spans 15 amino acids. V was clipped by 1 base and J by 3 bases, with 11 bases between them. Germline lookup yields CDR1 SGHAT and CDR2 FQNNGV. Written as DNA, the CDR3 is TGTGCCAGCAGCTTAGGACTTCCCCCTACAGATACGCAGTATTTT. Translation gives CASSLGLPPTDTQYF.

V is TRBV11-2 and J is TRBJ2-3, with TRBD2 identical over 11 bases. Germline V gene data show CDR1 as SGHAT and CDR2 as FQNNGV. The CDR3 length is 16 residues. The junction had 9 bases not matched to a gene; V was cut back by 4 bases and J by 6 bases. CDR3 protein: CASSSPLSSGGDTQYF. CDR3 nucleotide sequence: TGTGCCAGCAGCTCCCCTCTATCTAGCGGGGGGGATACGCAGTATTTT.

The chain is built from TRBV11-2 and TRBJ2-5; 9 positions agree with TRBD1. J was trimmed by 5 bases and V by 3 bases; bases with no gene match: 4. This CDR3 spans 14 amino acids. CDR1 SGHAT and CDR2 FQNNGV come from the germline V gene. CDR3 sequence (DNA): TGTGCCAGCAGCTTCCGGACAGGGGTGGAGACCCAGTACTTC. It codes for CASSFRTGVETQYF.

The V call is TRBV6-1, the J call TRBJ1-2; 7 nucleotides line up with TRBD1. The germline gives CDR1 MNHNS, CDR2 SASEGT. The J segment lost 5 bases and the V segment lost 7 bases, leaving 7 bases of the junction unmatched. This CDR3 is 13 amino acids long. The CDR3 sequence: CASTDRQGYGYTF. Here the CDR3 DNA reads TGTGCCAGCACAGATAGACAGGGTTATGGCTACACCTTC.

This clone occurred many times. One end of the junction does not line up with germline, which may come from a read error. The rearrangement links TRBV2 to TRBJ2-5; no reliable D call. The CDR3 runs to 12 residues. Germline lookup yields CDR1 SNHLY and CDR2 FYNNEI. The CDR3 nucleotides are TGTGCCACCGGATCGGGTCAAGGGACCCAGTACTTC. This encodes CATGSGQGTQYF. The full variable domain, with the rest looked up from reference TRBV2 and TRBJ2-5, is EPEVTQTPSHQVTQMGQEVILRCVPISNHLYFYWYRQILGQKVEFLVSFYNNEISEKSEIFDDQFSVERPDGSNFTLKIRSTKLEDSAMYFCATGSGQGTQYFGPGTRLLVL.

The V gene is TRBV12-5, the J gene TRBJ2-7; D call uncertain. Germline assignment: CDR1 LGHNT and CDR2 FRNRAP. The CDR3 extends over 13 amino acids. The V and J ends lost 5 bases and 2 bases respectively, with 10 bases between them. The DNA for the CDR3 is TGTGCTAGTGGTCCCGGAGAGACCTACGAGCAGTACTTC. Protein sequence: CASGPGETYEQYF. Full variable domain (outside the CDR3, taken from reference TRBV12-5 and TRBJ2-7): DARVTQTPRHKVTEMGQEVTMRCQPILGHNTVFWYRQTMMQGLELLAYFRNRAPLDDSGMPKDRFSAEMPDATLATLKIQPSEPRDSAVYFCASGPGETYEQYFGPGTRLTVT.

This chain links TRBV11-1 with TRBJ2-3; perhaps D is TRBD1 or TRBD2 (7 bases each). The V gene lost 1 base and the J gene lost 2 bases, with 19 bases spanning the gap. Germline values: CDR1 SGHAT, CDR2 FQDESV (reference sequence). There are 18 residues in the CDR3. This chain's CDR3 is CASSLGALGGGFTDTQYF. The CDR3 bases are TGTGCCAGCAGCTTAGGAGCGTTGGGAGGGGGCTTCACAGATACGCAGTATTTT. The whole variable domain, remainder taken from reference TRBV11-1 and TRBJ2-3, is EAEVAQSPRYKITEKSQAVAFWCDPISGHATLYWYRQILGQGPELLVQFQDESVVDDSQLPKDRFSAERLKGVDSTLKIQPAELGDSAMYLCASSLGALGGGFTDTQYFGPGTRLTVL.

Worth noting for this clone: This may stem from a read error, because a much larger clone lies one nucleotide away. The V gene is TRBV28, the J gene TRBJ2-2; D may be TRBD1 (6 bases). Germline V gives CDR1 MDHEN, CDR2 SYDVKM. The ends were cut back, 8 bases at V and 0 bases at J, with 10 bases in the middle. CDR3 size: 14 residues. The CDR3 loop reads CASGRDTNTGELFF. The DNA of the CDR3 is TGTGCCAGCGGCCGGGACACGAACACCGGGGAGCTGTTTTTT. The entire variable domain, with the rest obtained from reference TRBV28 and TRBJ2-2, is as follows: DVKVTQSSRYLVKRTGEKVFLECVQDMDHENMFWYRQDPGLGLRLIYFSYDVKMKEKGDIPEGYSVSREKKERFSLILESASTNQTSMYLCASGRDTNTGELFFGEGSRLTVL.

CDR3 amino acids: CASSLGGLSSYEQYF. The CDR3 coding sequence is TGTGCCAGCAGCTTAGGAGGGTTGAGCTCCTACGAGCAGTACTTC. The V gene is TRBV11-2, the J gene TRBJ2-7, with D possibly being TRBD2 (5 bases). Germline V gives CDR1 SGHAT, CDR2 FQNNGV. V lost 1 base and J 0 bases, leaving 10 bases between the germline ends. The CDR3 is 15 residues long.

The chain couples TRBV14 to TRBJ1-6, with D tentatively TRBD1 (5 bases). This CDR3 has 12 residues. V lost 3 bases and J 14 bases, leaving 11 bases between the germline ends. Per the germline V gene, CDR1 is SGHDN and CDR2 is FVKESK. The CDR3 loop is CASSQFSQALHF. CDR3 coding DNA: TGTGCCAGCAGCCAGTTTTCACAGGCCCTCCACTTT. Full variable domain (rest looked up from reference TRBV14 and TRBJ1-6): EAGVTQFPSHSVIEKGQTVTLRCDPISGHDNLYWYRRVMGKEIKFLLHFVKESKQDESGMPNNRFLAERTGGTYSTLKVQPAELEDSGVYFCASSQFSQALHFGNGTRLTVT.

The CDR3 protein is CASSSDQGGNTGELFF. The CDR3 DNA follows: TGCGCCAGCAGCTCGGACCAGGGGGGGAACACCGGGGAGCTGTTTTTT. V usage is TRBV5-1 and J usage is TRBJ2-2; D perhaps matches TRBD1 (7 bases). The CDR3 has 16 residues. CDR1 SGHRS and CDR2 YFSETQ come from the germline V gene. V lost 3 bases and J 1 base, leaving 13 bases between the germline ends.

The chain links TRBV7-2 to TRBJ1-4, with a weak D call TRBD1 (5 bases). Looked up from germline, CDR1 is SGHTA and CDR2 is FQGNSA. This CDR3 region has 14 residues. V dropped 3 bases and J dropped 9 bases, with 14 bases sitting between them. CDR3 amino acids: CASSFAGGGKKLFF. In DNA, the CDR3 is TGTGCCAGCAGCTTTGCTGGGGGGGGTAAAAAACTGTTTTTT. Looking up the rest from reference TRBV7-2 and TRBJ1-4 gives the full variable domain: GAGVSQSPSNKVTEKGKDVELRCDPISGHTALYWYRQSLGQGLEFLIYFQGNSAPDKSGLPSDRFSAERTGGSVSTLTIQRTQQEDSAVYLCASSFAGGGKKLFFGSGTQLSVL.

This clone is a singleton in its sample. The V gene is TRBV7-2, the J gene TRBJ1-6; D is uncertain. The CDR3 is 16 amino acids. CDR1 and CDR2 from the germline V gene are SGHTA and FQGNSA. V was pared by 2 bases and J by 5 bases, with 13 bases between. The CDR3 region is CASSLLGLQNNSPLHF. The CDR3 bases are TGTGCCAGCAGCTTATTAGGGCTACAGAATAATTCACCCCTCCACTTT.

As to this clone: In the same sample, other DNA sequences code for this CDR3. The chain couples TRBV18 to TRBJ1-1; D is uncertain. Looked up from germline, CDR1 is KGHSH and CDR2 is LQKENI. The CDR3 covers 14 residues. The V end lost 3 bases, the J end lost 0 bases, and 8 bases lay between the germline ends. The CDR3 loop is CASSPQVMNTEAFF. The CDR3 coding sequence is TGTGCCAGCTCACCCCAGGTGATGAACACTGAAGCTTTCTTT.

A single count supports this clone. The chain has TRBV7-6 and TRBJ2-3; 8 nucleotides align to TRBD1. Germline-derived CDR1 and CDR2 are SGHVS and FNYEAQ. The CDR3 covers 14 residues. The V segment lost 5 bases and the J segment 7 bases; nucleotides outside the gene matches: 8. Here the CDR3 reads CASSPRQGAYTQYF. CDR3 DNA: TGTGCCAGCAGCCCCAGGCAGGGGGCCTATACGCAGTATTTT.

The V gene is TRBV25-1, the J gene TRBJ1-5, with D tentatively TRBD1 (5 bases). The length of the CDR3 is 14 residues. The germline V and J ends were trimmed by 4 bases and 7 bases, with 14 bases remaining between them. Germline V lookup: CDR1 MGHDK, CDR2 SYGVNS. CDR3 loop: CASSAQGREQPQHF. The CDR3 region has the DNA TGTGCCAGCAGTGCCCAGGGTAGAGAGCAGCCCCAGCATTTT.

With regard to this clone: This CDR3 is also generated by other DNA sequences in the sample. V usage is TRBV4-3 and J usage is TRBJ2-3; D may be TRBD2 (6 bases). Germline CDR1 reads LGHNA; CDR2 reads YSLEER. The germline V and J ends were trimmed by 3 bases and 3 bases, with 13 bases remaining between them. The CDR3 consists of 15 residues. The DNA of the CDR3 is TGCGCCAGCAGCCACCAGGGAGGTGGGACAGATACGCAGTATTTT. It yields the protein CASSHQGGGTDTQYF.

The table lists this clone with a count of one. V usage is TRBV30 and J usage is TRBJ1-2, with D maybe TRBD1 (5 bases). Germline V lookup: CDR1 GTSNPN, CDR2 SVGIG (reference sequence). The V and J ends lost 2 bases and 5 bases respectively, with 6 bases between them. CDR3 length equals 11 residues. The CDR3 sequence: CAWSRQYGYTF. As DNA, the CDR3 is TGTGCCTGGAGTAGACAGTATGGCTACACCTTC.

The gene calls are TRBV2 and TRBJ2-5, with D possibly matching TRBD2 (6 bases). The CDR3 covers 14 residues. Germline V CDR1 and CDR2: SNHLY, FYNNEI. V dropped 4 bases and J dropped 1 base, with 10 bases sitting between them. The CDR3 protein is CASSGTTLQETQYF. The CDR3 region has the DNA TGTGCCAGCAGTGGGACTACCCTCCAAGAGACCCAGTACTTC.

In regard to this clone: The sample contains more than one DNA sequence encoding this CDR3. This chain connects TRBV7-9 to TRBJ2-2, with D unclear. V lost 5 bases and J lost 1, with 8 bases in between. Germline lookup yields CDR1 SEHNR and CDR2 FQNEAQ (reference sequence). This CDR3 region has 14 residues. Written as DNA, the CDR3 is TGTGCCAGCAGCCTCAGACTGAACACCGGGGAGCTGTTTTTT. Amino acids: CASSLRLNTGELFF.